This TCR beta chain was retrieved from a study of identical twins. This clonotype was counted a few times. No antigen is known for it. V lost 3 bases, J lost 4 bases, and 20 bases lay in between. The CDR3 length is 16 residues. Germline V CDR1 and CDR2: DFQATT, SNEGSKA (reference sequence). Study-level findings and limits: There is a chance that invariant MAIT and iNKT cells partially muddied zero-insertion analyses.

The authors used template switching to add a universal primer site and gave cDNA unique molecular identifiers. A single record per CDR3 protein comes from TCRdb applying MiXCR to the 5' RACE reads. The sample lists approximately 620,000 distinct CDR3 sequences; over 8.5% were seen once. The data were also submitted as part of a second study, on yellow fever vaccine responses in identical twins.

The clonotype was recovered from a woman aged 18-29 years in good health. The V gene is TRBV20-1, the J gene TRBJ2-3; possible D gene TRBD2, 5 bases. Sequencing input: PBMCs. CDR3 in DNA: TGCAGTGCTAGGCCCGATGGACTTTCCCCCCCAGATACGCAGTATTTT. It translates to CSARPDGLSPPDTQYF.